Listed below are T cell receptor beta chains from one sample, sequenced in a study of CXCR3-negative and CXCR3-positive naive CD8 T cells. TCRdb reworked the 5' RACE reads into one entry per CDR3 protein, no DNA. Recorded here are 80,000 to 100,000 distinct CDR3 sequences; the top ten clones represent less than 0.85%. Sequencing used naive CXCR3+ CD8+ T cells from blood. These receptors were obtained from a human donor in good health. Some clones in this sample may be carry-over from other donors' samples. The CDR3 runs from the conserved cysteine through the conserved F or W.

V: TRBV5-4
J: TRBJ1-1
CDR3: CASSFGAGEVGTEAFF

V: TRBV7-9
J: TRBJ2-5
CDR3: CASRSQGVETQYF

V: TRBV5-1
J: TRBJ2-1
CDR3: CASSPPSMNEQFF

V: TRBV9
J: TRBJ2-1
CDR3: CASSVARAGVYNEQLF

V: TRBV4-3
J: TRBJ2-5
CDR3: CASSPEGETQYF

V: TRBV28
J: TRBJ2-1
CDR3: CASSSGGAGGPYNEQFF

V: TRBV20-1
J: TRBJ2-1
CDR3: CSATTIFSFDEQFF

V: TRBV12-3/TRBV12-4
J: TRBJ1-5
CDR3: CASSWDRGSNQPQHF

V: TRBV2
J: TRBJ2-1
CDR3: CASSDPAVSSYNEQFF

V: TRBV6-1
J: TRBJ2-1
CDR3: CASEGVSNEQFF